The clone carrying this TCR beta chain was seen at least ten times. CDR3 length: 15 amino acids. The V end was cut by 1 base, the J end by 0 bases, with 7 bases between. Germline V CDR1 and CDR2: MDHEN, SYDVKM. The data derive from a study of regulatory T cells in long-lasting Graves disease. Time point of the sample: newly diagnosed GD, antithyroid drugs for less than 3 months. After RNA was extracted from PBMCs, the TCR library was made from it. Patients hailed from an endocrinology department in Xi'an, China. Relying on iRepertoire HTBI primers and Arm-PCR of CDR3 regions, the team built TCR beta libraries. TCRdb recomputed calls from the multiplex PCR reads with MiXCR, one row per CDR3 protein. The sample lists hundreds of thousands of distinct CDR3 sequences, less than 20% occurring once. These data were also reused for a study on T cells in Graves' hyperthyroidism and ophthalmopathy. This second report adds: Graves' hyperthyroidism showing no ophthalmopathy progression within 18 months was considered stable.

Sequences were derived from peripheral blood mononuclear cells (PBMCs), sampled at new diagnosis, from a patient treated with antithyroid drugs. V is TRBV28 and J is TRBJ1-5; maybe TRBD1 (5 bases). The clonotype comes from a woman aged 25 to 39 with Graves disease. The CDR3 here is CASSLSGVSNQPQHF. CDR3 nucleotides: TGTGCCAGCAGTTTATCGGGGGTTAGCAATCAGCCCCAGCATTTT.